This TCR beta chain was recovered during a study of blood T cell repertoires in COVID-19. About the research overall: Material from acute and convalescent COVID-19 was sourced from the United States, Italy and Spain. PBMCs, B-cell-depleted T cells, or T cells were the source of the cDNA or gDNA that made up the material.

Profiling relied on immunoSEQ multiplex PCR, and the TCRdb table lists in-frame clones only, not all of them. The table shows under 250,000 clones, with roughly 92% occurring only once. This CDR3 is 12 amino acids long. Germline V gene data show CDR1 as SGHTA and CDR2 as FQGNSA. Deletions cut 7 bases from V and 0 bases from J, with 6 bases between. The chain recombines TRBV7-2 with TRBJ1-2; D remains ambiguous. This clonotype was sampled from a man aged 60 to 75 with COVID-19, enrolled during active disease. Material for sequencing was peripheral blood. Here the CDR3 reads CASTQANYGYTF. As DNA, the CDR3 is TGTGCCAGCACTCAGGCTAACTATGGCTACACCTTC.